This T cell receptor beta chain was captured by sequencing in a study of blood T cells in healthy people across ages. This clonotype turned up a few times. A J-beta primer mix and a sample-barcoded 5' primer were used in a second PCR of about 7 to 12 cycles. TCRdb re-called the 5' RACE reads with MiXCR, one entry per CDR3 protein. Among roughly 1.9 million distinct CDR3 sequences listed, around 40% were seen once. Sequenced sample: blood. The source is a human donor in good health.

The CDR3 sequence: CASSPHRTEETQYF. CDR3 DNA: TGCGCCAGCAGCCCACACCGGACAGAAGAGACCCAGTACTTC. This chain joins TRBV5-1 and TRBJ2-5; maybe TRBD1 (6 bases). Germline V CDR1 and CDR2: SGHRS, YFSETQ. The CDR3 runs 14 residues. V lost 4 bases to trimming and J lost 3 bases, with 13 bases between them.